The source of this T cell receptor beta chain is a study of blood T cell repertoires in COVID-19. Across the whole study: Samples came from the United States, Italy and Spain, spanning acute and convalescent COVID-19. The analysed material was cDNA or gDNA that came from T cells, B-cell-depleted T cells, or PBMCs.

How the authors handled the data: The assay estimated nucleated cells by amplifying reference gene primers. Clones were sequenced by immunoSEQ multiplex PCR, and TCRdb holds only the in-frame ones, with some missing. V and J calls and clone size are copied from that table; D and trimming were computed from the DNA. This sample has about 260,000 clones; around 86% occur once, and the top ten carry more than 10%. The V end was cut by 4 bases, the J end by 6 bases, with 5 bases between. The CDR3 has 11 residues. Germline V CDR1 and CDR2: LGHDT, YNNKEL (reference sequence). The J gene is TRBJ2-3, the V gene TRBV3-1 (or the pseudogene TRBV3-2), with D uncertain. The source of this sequence is a human donor in a cohort sampled during active COVID-19. The sample consisted of peripheral blood. The CDR3 sequence: CASSPGDTQYF. The DNA for the CDR3 is TGTGCCAGCAGCCCCGGTGATACGCAGTATTTT.